These 6 T cell receptor beta chains originate from one sample sequenced in a study of shared clonotypes between healthy human individuals. Clones were read by immunoSEQ multiplex PCR, and TCRdb kept only the in-frame ones, dropping some. The sample lists 1.5 million to 1.9 million clones, 98% occurring once. The source material was naive CD4+ T cells sorted from blood. Subset denoted: CD45RA+ positively selected. The origin of the receptors is a man aged 30 to 39 in good health.

CDR3 nucleotide sequence: TGTGCCAGCAACCCGGACAGGGTTCAGCCCCAGCATTTT. Translated: CASNPDRVQPQHF. The chain has TRBV28 and TRBJ1-5; 8 bases fit TRBD1. The junction had 5 bases not matched to a gene; V was cut back by 7 bases and J by 6 bases. The CDR3 consists of 13 residues. The germline gives CDR1 MDHEN, CDR2 SYDVKM.

This chain connects TRBV28 to TRBJ2-5; 8 positions agree with TRBD2. Germline-derived CDR1 and CDR2 are MDHEN and SYDVKM. V lost 6 bases, J lost 4 bases, and 7 bases stayed unmatched. CDR3 length equals 14 residues. CDR3 nucleotides: TGTGCCAGCAGGATAGCGGGGCCTCGAGAGACCCAGTACTTC. Amino acid sequence: CASRIAGPRETQYF.

The V call is TRBV18, the J call TRBJ2-5; a possible D gene is TRBD1 (6 bases). V was trimmed by 6 bases and J by 1 base, leaving 15 bases between them. The CDR3 is made up of 15 amino acids. Germline V gene sequence: CDR1 KGHSH, CDR2 LQKENI. The CDR3 DNA is TGTGCCAGCTCGCCTATTGGGACACTCCAAGAGACCCAGTACTTC. This encodes CASSPIGTLQETQYF.

The rearrangement links TRBV5-1 to TRBJ2-1, with 13 bases fitting TRBD2. Trimming removed 4 bases from V and 3 bases from J; junction bases left unmatched: 10. CDR3 length: 18 amino acids. Germline CDR1 and CDR2: SGHRS and YFSETQ. The CDR3: CASSPGLAGEYGYNEQFF. Written as DNA, the CDR3 is TGCGCCAGCAGCCCCGGACTAGCGGGAGAGTACGGCTACAATGAGCAGTTCTTC.

The CDR3 DNA reads TGCAGCGTTGATGTCGGAAAGACTAGCGGGAGCCACACCGGGGAGCTGTTTTTT. Encoded protein: CSVDVGKTSGSHTGELFF. The rearrangement uses TRBV29-1 and TRBJ2-2, with 12 bases aligning to TRBD2. The CDR3 extends over 18 amino acids. The germline V gene encodes CDR1 SQVTM and CDR2 ANQGSEA. The V gene end was trimmed by 3 bases and the J gene end by 3 bases; junction bases not matched to a gene: 11.

The chain uses TRBV20-1 and TRBJ2-3; D remains ambiguous. This CDR3 spans 11 amino acids. V was trimmed by 5 bases and J by 6 bases, leaving 9 bases between them. Germline assignment: CDR1 DFQATT and CDR2 SNEGSKA (reference sequence). CDR3: CSAPLWDTQYF. The CDR3 region has the DNA TGCAGTGCTCCTCTATGGGATACGCAGTATTTT.